The rows below give T cell receptor beta chains drawn from one sample of a study of cytomegalovirus exposure and HLA in healthy donors. The data were produced by immunoSEQ multiplex PCR, yet TCRdb's version contains in-frame clones alone and is incomplete. The data contain over 30,000 clones, 65% to 70% of them singletons. The sample was PBMCs. These TCRs come from a middle-aged man in good health and CMV-seropositive. Each CDR3 is given without its conserved first and last residue. The size of a clone is reported for some rows only, either as once, few or many, or as a class for expanded clones.

V	size	J	length	CDR3
TRBV5-1	few	TRBJ2-7	12	ASNLGTGTYEQY
TRBV28	-	TRBJ2-7	16	ASSFGLYGGGATYEQY
TRBV19	-	TRBJ2-5	14	ASSIEGGLAYETQY
TRBV6-1	-	TRBJ2-5	11	ATRNRGLETQY
TRBV7-2	-	TRBJ2-4	10	ASSLAGEPGY
TRBV6-6	once	TRBJ2-5	12	ASSYRGQLETQY
TRBV2	-	TRBJ2-2	14	ASSVQPGGYTGELF
TRBV28	-	TRBJ2-1	10	ASSISYNEQF
TRBV19	-	TRBJ1-1	11	ASNLLPSTEAF
TRBV30	-	TRBJ1-1	12	AWSGTGGWPEAF